One and the same sample provided the 20 T cell receptor beta chains below, sequenced in a study of OX40 agonist ivuxolimab in advanced cancers. Sequencing used immunoSEQ multiplex PCR; TCRdb keeps in-frame clones, though not all of them. Of approximately 80,000 clones listed, roughly 87% are singletons. The starting material was CD4+ or CD8+ T cells sorted from blood, obtained in a trial of the OX40 agonist ivuxolimab. These receptor sequences come from an adult with an advanced solid tumor such as melanoma, head and neck, liver or kidney cancer.

The CDR3 protein is CASSGGSYEQYF. The CDR3 DNA sequence: TGTGCCAGCAGTGGAGGGTCCTACGAGCAGTACTTC. The V call is TRBV2, the J call TRBJ2-7, with D possibly matching TRBD2 (5 bases). The CDR3 loop spans 12 amino acids. Trimming removed 4 bases from V and 1 base from J, with 5 bases in between. CDR1 is SNHLY, CDR2 FYNNEI, per germline.

The V call is TRBV6-6, the J call TRBJ2-2; D is possibly TRBD1 or TRBD2 (5 bases each). Germline assignment: CDR1 MNHNY and CDR2 SVGAGI (reference sequence). The CDR3 is 12 residues long. V gave up 3 bases and J gave up 7 bases, with 6 bases separating them. The CDR3 protein is CASSYGGGELFF. The CDR3 DNA is TGTGCCAGCAGTTATGGGGGCGGGGAGCTGTTTTTT.

V gene TRBV29-1 combines with J gene TRBJ2-7; 9 nucleotides agree with TRBD1. V lost 6 bases to trimming and J lost 5 bases; unmatched junction nucleotides: 11. The CDR3 has 14 residues. Germline V gene lookup returns CDR1 SQVTM and CDR2 ANQGSEA. CDR3 DNA sequence: TGCAGCGTAGCCCCGGGACAGGGTCCGGACGAGCAGTACTTC. Translating it yields CSVAPGQGPDEQYF.

Only one count was recorded for this clone. The CDR3 DNA reads as TGTGCCAGCTCACTAAACAGGGGCCCTCAGGGAACTAATGAAAAACTGTTTTTT. As protein: CASSLNRGPQGTNEKLFF. The J gene is TRBJ1-4, the V gene TRBV18; 7 nucleotides match TRBD1. V was pared by 4 bases and J by 1 base, with 12 bases of the junction left unmatched. Germline V CDR1 and CDR2: KGHSH, LQKENI. The CDR3 extends over 18 amino acids.

The V call is TRBV6-1, the J call TRBJ1-5; D is undetermined. The CDR3 is 13 residues long. Germline V gives CDR1 MNHNS, CDR2 SASEGT. The V and J ends lost 2 bases and 6 bases respectively, with 8 bases between them. CDR3: CASSERESQPQHF. Here the CDR3 DNA reads TGTGCCAGCAGTGAAAGGGAGAGTCAGCCCCAGCATTTT.

The genes are TRBV14 and TRBJ2-1; 9 bases line up with TRBD1. CDR1 and CDR2 from the germline V gene are SGHDN and FVKESK. The CDR3 sequence is 16 residues long. J lost 5 bases, V lost 4 bases, and 9 bases had no gene match. The DNA of the CDR3 is TGTGCCAGCAGCCTTTTCACCGGGACAGGGAACAATGAGCAGTTCTTC. Protein: CASSLFTGTGNNEQFF. Complete variable domain (other parts from reference TRBV14 and TRBJ2-1): EAGVTQFPSHSVIEKGQTVTLRCDPISGHDNLYWYRRVMGKEIKFLLHFVKESKQDESGMPNNRFLAERTGGTYSTLKVQPAELEDSGVYFCASSLFTGTGNNEQFFGPGTRLTVL.

On this clone itself: The sample holds other DNA sequences that translate to the same CDR3. CDR3 in amino acids: CASSAGDTQYF. The CDR3 nucleotides read TGTGCCAGCAGTGCTGGCGATACGCAGTATTTT. The chain uses TRBV2 and TRBJ2-3; D not resolved. Germline V gene data show CDR1 as SNHLY and CDR2 as FYNNEI. The CDR3 contains 11 residues. V lost 4 bases to trimming and J lost 6 bases, with 5 bases between them.

The rearrangement uses TRBV5-1 and TRBJ1-1, with D possibly matching TRBD1 (5 bases). There are 14 residues in the CDR3. In germline, CDR1 is SGHRS, CDR2 YFSETQ. Trimming left V 0 bases short and J 5 bases short, with 11 bases between. CDR3: CASSLERGVTEAFF. In DNA form, the CDR3 reads TGCGCCAGCAGCTTGGAGCGGGGGGTGACTGAAGCTTTCTTT. Using reference TRBV5-1 and TRBJ1-1 for the parts outside the CDR3, the full variable domain is KAGVTQTPRYLIKTRGQQVTLSCSPISGHRSVSWYQQTPGQGLQFLFEYFSETQRNKGNFPGRFSGRQFSNSRSEMNVSTLELGDSALYLCASSLERGVTEAFFGQGTRLTVV.

V is TRBV14 and J is TRBJ2-7; 8 bases map to TRBD1. This CDR3 comprises 14 residues. The V gene end was trimmed by 3 bases and the J gene end by 7 bases; junction bases not matched to a gene: 8. CDR1 is SGHDN and CDR2 is FVKESK in the germline V gene. CDR3 in DNA: TGTGCCAGCAGCCAGTTCCGGGGACAGGAAGAGCAGTACTTC. This codes for CASSQFRGQEEQYF.

The CDR3 DNA is TGTGCCAGCTCACGAAGGGACGATCGGGGTTCACCCCTCCACTTT. Its protein product is CASSRRDDRGSPLHF. The chain employs TRBV18 and TRBJ1-6; possibly TRBD1 for D (5 bases). The germline gives CDR1 KGHSH, CDR2 LQKENI. V was trimmed by 4 bases and J by 9 bases, leaving 16 bases between them. The CDR3 contains 15 residues. Looking up the rest from reference TRBV18 and TRBJ1-6 gives the full variable domain: NAGVMQNPRHLVRRRGQEARLRCSPMKGHSHVYWYRQLPEEGLKFMVYLQKENIIDESGMPKERFSAEFPKEGPSILRIQQVVRGDSAAYFCASSRRDDRGSPLHFGNGTRLTVT.

This CDR3 reads CASSYADSSQETQYF. CDR3 DNA sequence: TGTGCCAGCAGTTACGCCGACAGCTCCCAAGAGACCCAGTACTTC. The chain links TRBV6-5 to TRBJ2-5; tentatively, D is TRBD1 (5 bases). The V gene lost 2 bases and the J gene lost 1 base, with 11 bases spanning the gap. CDR3 length: 15 residues. CDR1 MNHEY and CDR2 SVGAGI come from the germline V gene.

This chain uses TRBV6-5 with TRBJ1-2; 11 bases agree with TRBD1. Trimming cost V 0 bases and J 4 bases; bases outside gene matches: 4. The CDR3 extends over 16 amino acids. Germline CDR1 and CDR2: MNHEY and SVGAGI. Here the CDR3 reads CASSYSWTGGTYGYTF. The CDR3 DNA reads as TGTGCCAGCAGTTACTCGTGGACAGGGGGCACCTATGGCTACACCTTC.

The rearrangement links TRBV5-1 to TRBJ2-6, with 9 bases lining up with TRBD1. The CDR3 loop spans 17 amino acids. V was pared by 2 bases and J by 2 bases, with 5 bases of the junction left unmatched. Germline CDR1 SGHRS, CDR2 YFSETQ. As DNA, the CDR3 is TGCGCCAGCAGCTTAGATAGACAGGGGGCTGGGGCCAACGTCCTGACTTTC. This codes for CASSLDRQGAGANVLTF.

The rearrangement links TRBV30 to TRBJ1-3; D not certain. This CDR3 is built from 13 residues. Germline loops: CDR1 GTSNPN, CDR2 SVGIG (reference sequence). Trimming took off 7 bases at V and 4 bases at J, with 14 bases between the two ends. In DNA form, the CDR3 reads TGTGCCTTGGACTTAACGGCCGGAAACACCATATATTTT. Its translation: CALDLTAGNTIYF.

This chain uses TRBV6-5 with TRBJ1-3; possibly TRBD1 for D (5 bases). Deletions cut 0 bases from V and 3 bases from J, with 12 bases between. CDR1 is MNHEY and CDR2 is SVGAGI in the germline V gene. CDR3 length: 16 residues. The CDR3 here is CASSYSTRGGGNTIYF. In nucleotides, the CDR3 is TGTGCCAGCAGTTACTCGACCCGCGGGGGTGGAAACACCATATATTTT.

The rearrangement uses TRBV19 and TRBJ1-1, with D uncertain. The CDR3 covers 9 residues. V was shortened by 9 bases and J by 3 bases, with 2 bases between the two germline ends. The germline CDR1 and CDR2 sequences are LNHDA and SQIVND (reference sequence). CDR3 sequence: CARHTEAFF. The CDR3 nucleotides read TGTGCCAGGCACACTGAAGCTTTCTTT.

CDR3 sequence (DNA): TGTGCCAGCTCACCACAGGGACTAGCGGGGGGGAACAATGAGCAGTTCTTC. Protein: CASSPQGLAGGNNEQFF. The chain uses TRBV18 and TRBJ2-1, with 16 positions matching TRBD2. The CDR3 consists of 17 residues. The trim removed 1 base at V and 5 bases at J, leaving 2 bases unmatched. The germline gives CDR1 KGHSH, CDR2 LQKENI.

The chain couples TRBV29-1 to TRBJ2-5; 10 bases are a match to TRBD2. The J segment lost 4 bases and the V segment lost 3 bases, leaving 14 bases of the junction unmatched. Germline CDR1 and CDR2: SQVTM and ANQGSEA. The length of the CDR3 is 17 residues. CDR3 DNA: TGCAGCGTTGATGAACTAGCGGGACTACAAGGTAGAGAGACCCAGTACTTC. Translating it yields CSVDELAGLQGRETQYF.

The chain uses TRBV28 and TRBJ2-1, with TRBD1 as a possible D gene (5 bases). Germline CDR1 is MDHEN and CDR2 is SYDVKM. Trimming stripped 5 bases from V and 6 bases from J, with 20 bases between. The CDR3 contains 16 residues. The CDR3 here is CASSPSTGIPINEQFF. In DNA, the CDR3 is TGTGCCAGCAGTCCTTCTACAGGAATCCCCATCAATGAGCAGTTCTTC. Full variable domain (outside the CDR3, taken from reference TRBV28 and TRBJ2-1): DVKVTQSSRYLVKRTGEKVFLECVQDMDHENMFWYRQDPGLGLRLIYFSYDVKMKEKGDIPEGYSVSREKKERFSLILESASTNQTSMYLCASSPSTGIPINEQFFGPGTRLTVL.

The chain combines TRBV6-5 with TRBJ2-3; the D call may be TRBD1 or TRBD2 (5 bases each). The CDR3 is made up of 15 amino acids. CDR1 and CDR2 (germline): MNHEY, SVGAGI. Trimming pared 7 bases from V and 2 bases from J, leaving 16 bases between. The CDR3 here is CASTDRDEYTDTQYF. Here the CDR3 DNA reads TGTGCCAGCACTGACCGGGACGAATACACAGATACGCAGTATTTT.